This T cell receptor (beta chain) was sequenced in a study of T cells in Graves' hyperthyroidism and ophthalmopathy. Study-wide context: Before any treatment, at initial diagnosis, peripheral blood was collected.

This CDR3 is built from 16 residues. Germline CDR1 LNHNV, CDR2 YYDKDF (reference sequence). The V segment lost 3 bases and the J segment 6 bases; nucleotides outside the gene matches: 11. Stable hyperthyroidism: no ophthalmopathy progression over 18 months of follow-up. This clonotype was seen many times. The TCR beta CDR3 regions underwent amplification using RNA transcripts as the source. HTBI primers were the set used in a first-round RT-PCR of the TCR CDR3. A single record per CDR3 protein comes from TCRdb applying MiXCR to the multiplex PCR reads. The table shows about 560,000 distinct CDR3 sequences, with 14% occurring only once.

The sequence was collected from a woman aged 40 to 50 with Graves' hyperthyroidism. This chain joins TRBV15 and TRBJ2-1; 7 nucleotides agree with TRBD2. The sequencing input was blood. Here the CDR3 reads CATSSDLAAIGNEQFF. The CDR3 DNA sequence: TGTGCCACCAGCAGCGATCTAGCGGCCATTGGCAATGAGCAGTTCTTC.